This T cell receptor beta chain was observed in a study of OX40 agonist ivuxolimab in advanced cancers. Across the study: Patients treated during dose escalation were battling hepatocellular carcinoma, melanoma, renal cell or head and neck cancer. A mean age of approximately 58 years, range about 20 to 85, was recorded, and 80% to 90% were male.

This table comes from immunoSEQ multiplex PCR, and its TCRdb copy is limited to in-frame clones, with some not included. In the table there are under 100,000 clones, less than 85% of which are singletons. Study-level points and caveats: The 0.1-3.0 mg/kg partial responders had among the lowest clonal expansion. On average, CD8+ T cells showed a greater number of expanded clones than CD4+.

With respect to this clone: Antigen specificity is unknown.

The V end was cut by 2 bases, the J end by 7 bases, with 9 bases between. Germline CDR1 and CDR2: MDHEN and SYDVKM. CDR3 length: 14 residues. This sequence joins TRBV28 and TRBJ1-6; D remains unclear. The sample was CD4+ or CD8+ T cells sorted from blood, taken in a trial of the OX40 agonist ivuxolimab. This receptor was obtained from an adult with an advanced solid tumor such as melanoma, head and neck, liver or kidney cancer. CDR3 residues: CASSLGQINSPLHF. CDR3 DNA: TGTGCCAGCAGTTTAGGGCAGATCAATTCACCCCTCCACTTT. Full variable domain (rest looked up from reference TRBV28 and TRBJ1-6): DVKVTQSSRYLVKRTGEKVFLECVQDMDHENMFWYRQDPGLGLRLIYFSYDVKMKEKGDIPEGYSVSREKKERFSLILESASTNQTSMYLCASSLGQINSPLHFGNGTRLTVT.